Each of the 22 T cell receptor beta chains below was sequenced from the same sample in a study of T-cell memory formation after mild COVID-19. In TCRdb, the 5' RACE reads were re-called with MiXCR into one record per CDR3 protein. Of under 700,000 distinct CDR3 sequences listed, roughly 22% are singletons. Sequencing input: PBMCs or a T cell subset sorted from them (not recorded which). The receptors were sampled from an adult woman who had mild COVID-19 (a few samples of this study predate the infection). Cell type and time point are not known.

The gene calls are TRBV2 and TRBJ2-2; tentatively, D is TRBD2 (5 bases). The CDR3 totals 14 residues. The V gene lost 8 bases and the J gene lost 1 base, with 11 bases spanning the gap. The V gene's germline CDR1 is SNHLY and CDR2 FYNNEI. The CDR3 DNA reads as TGTGCCAGCTCACGACGGGAGAACACCGGGGAGCTGTTTTTT. Protein product: CASSRRENTGELFF.

A few counts support this clonotype. The chain couples TRBV5-4 to TRBJ2-1; 9 bases align to TRBD2. CDR1 SGHNT and CDR2 YYREEE come from the germline V gene (reference sequence). Losses at the gene ends were 0 bases for V and 8 bases for J; bases not matched to a gene: 21. This CDR3 has 20 residues. Here the CDR3 DNA reads TGTGCCAGCAGCTTGGCCGGGCTAGCGGGACATTCTCGGAGGAGAGATGAGCAGTTCTTC. Its protein product is CASSLAGLAGHSRRRDEQFF.

This clonotype was seen a handful of times. This chain joins TRBV29-1 and TRBJ2-1, with 7 bases matching TRBD1. The CDR3 covers 16 residues. The trim removed 6 bases at V and 3 bases at J, leaving 14 bases unmatched. Germline V gene lookup returns CDR1 SQVTM and CDR2 ANQGSEA. The CDR3, as DNA: TGCAGCGTCGCTGGGGGACCCGGGACAGTCTACAATGAGCAGTTCTTC. Its protein product is CSVAGGPGTVYNEQFF.

V and J are TRBV7-9 and TRBJ2-5; a possible D gene is TRBD2 (7 bases). CDR1 is SEHNR and CDR2 is FQNEAQ in the germline V gene (reference sequence). The V and J ends lost 3 bases and 4 bases respectively, with 12 bases between them. The CDR3 is 14 residues long. The CDR3 sequence: CASSFQRGGETQYF. In nucleotides, the CDR3 is TGTGCCAGCAGCTTCCAGAGGGGGGGAGAGACCCAGTACTTC.

V usage is TRBV12-3 or TRBV12-4 and J usage is TRBJ2-7; possibly TRBD1 for D (5 bases). V lost 3 bases and J 2 bases, leaving 11 bases between the germline ends. CDR3 length equals 14 residues. CDR3 residues: CASSFGDSTYEQYF. The CDR3 coding sequence is TGTGCCAGCAGTTTTGGCGACAGCACCTACGAGCAGTACTTC.

The chain combines TRBV12-3 or TRBV12-4 with TRBJ2-5; D unclear. This CDR3 comprises 13 residues. Trimming removed 3 bases at V and 3 bases at J, with 8 bases between. The CDR3 nucleotides are TGTGCCAGCAGTTTGTCAGAGAAAGAGACCCAGTACTTC. As protein: CASSLSEKETQYF.

This chain connects TRBV7-3 to TRBJ2-1; 7 nucleotides align to TRBD2. V shed 4 bases and J 6 bases; nucleotides not matched to a gene: 3. Looked up from germline, CDR1 is SGHTA and CDR2 is FQGTGA. The CDR3 runs to 13 residues. CDR3 amino acids: CASSSGLRNEQFF. As DNA, the CDR3 is TGTGCCAGCAGCTCGGGACTACGCAATGAGCAGTTCTTC.

This clonotype appeared a few times. This chain joins TRBV4-2 and TRBJ2-1; D possibly corresponds to TRBD2 (5 bases). Per germline, CDR1 LGHNA and CDR2 YNFKEQ. Between the trimmed V and J ends, which lost 0 bases and 1 base, there was a span of 7 bases. The CDR3 contains 15 residues. The CDR3, as DNA: TGTGCCAGCAGCCAAGACCTAGCTTCCTACAATGAGCAGTTCTTC. This codes for CASSQDLASYNEQFF.

This rearrangement joins TRBV12-3 or TRBV12-4 to TRBJ2-3, with D perhaps matching TRBD2 (5 bases). Trimming removed 1 base from V and 6 bases from J, with 11 bases in between. The CDR3 totals 14 residues. CDR3 residues: CASSLDDYLDTQYF. CDR3 nucleotide sequence: TGTGCCAGCAGTTTAGACGACTACCTGGATACGCAGTATTTT.

This clonotype was seen a handful of times. The chain joins TRBV4-2 to TRBJ2-2; a weak D match, TRBD2 (6 bases). The V end lost 0 bases, the J end lost 7 bases, and 18 bases lay between the germline ends. This CDR3 spans 17 amino acids. Per germline, CDR1 LGHNA and CDR2 YNFKEQ. This CDR3 is CASSQDEAGLADGELFF. CDR3 coding DNA: TGTGCCAGCAGCCAAGATGAGGCGGGATTGGCTGACGGGGAGCTGTTTTTT.

This clonotype has more than one count but fewer than ten. The CDR3 nucleotides are TGTGCCAGCAGCGATACCCCCGGGACAGAATATGGCTACACCTTC. It specifies CASSDTPGTEYGYTF. This rearrangement joins TRBV5-4 to TRBJ1-2; 7 bases line up with TRBD1. Germline trimming cut 4 bases from V and 5 bases from J; bases unmatched to any gene: 11. The CDR3 has 15 amino acids. The V gene's germline CDR1 is SGHNT and CDR2 YYREEE (reference sequence).

This chain uses TRBV7-2 with TRBJ2-7, with 9 bases matching TRBD2. The CDR3 extends over 15 amino acids. The trim removed 7 bases at V and 2 bases at J, leaving 9 bases unmatched. Germline CDR1 SGHTA, CDR2 FQGNSA. CDR3 DNA sequence: TGTGCCAGCAACCCTACTAGCGGGCCAGCCTACGAGCAGTACTTC. Amino acids: CASNPTSGPAYEQYF. Based on the CDR3 plus reference TRBV7-2 and TRBJ2-7, the full variable domain is GAGVSQSPSNKVTEKGKDVELRCDPISGHTALYWYRQSLGQGLEFLIYFQGNSAPDKSGLPSDRFSAERTGGSVSTLTIQRTQQEDSAVYLCASNPTSGPAYEQYFGPGTRLTVT.

The genes are TRBV3-1 and TRBJ2-2; D not certain. CDR3 length: 12 amino acids. The V end lost 0 bases, the J end lost 7 bases, and 3 bases lay between the germline ends. Germline CDR1 and CDR2: LGHDT and YNNKEL (reference sequence). The CDR3 reads CASSQDLGELFF. In DNA form, the CDR3 reads TGTGCCAGCAGCCAAGACCTCGGGGAGCTGTTTTTT.

This clonotype was picked up many times. CDR3 protein: CASSFGDRVYEQYF. The CDR3 coding sequence is TGCGCCAGCAGCTTTGGGGACAGGGTATACGAGCAGTACTTC. The chain couples TRBV5-1 to TRBJ2-7, with TRBD1 matching over 9 bases. Trimming cost V 2 bases and J 4 bases; bases outside gene matches: 4. Looked up from germline, CDR1 is SGHRS and CDR2 is YFSETQ. The CDR3 contains 14 residues.

This clonotype was counted between two and nine times. V usage is TRBV20-1 and J usage is TRBJ2-1; D is unresolved. CDR3 size: 13 residues. Trimming took 2 bases from V and 4 from J, leaving 9 bases between them. Looked up from germline, CDR1 is DFQATT and CDR2 is SNEGSKA (reference sequence). CDR3 loop: CSARPVGYNEQFF. In DNA form, the CDR3 reads TGCAGTGCTAGACCCGTGGGATACAATGAGCAGTTCTTC.

This clonotype appeared a few times. The V and J genes are TRBV27 and TRBJ1-2; D not resolved. With 5 bases removed from V and 6 bases from J, the gap between germline ends came to 13 bases. The CDR3 consists of 13 residues. The germline V gene encodes CDR1 MNHEY and CDR2 SMNVEV (reference sequence). This chain's CDR3 is CASSLRGGNGYTF. The DNA of the CDR3 is TGTGCCAGCAGTCTCCGAGGCGGCAATGGCTACACCTTC.

The chain couples TRBV10-3 to TRBJ2-2, with TRBD2 matching 10 bases. The CDR3 contains 16 residues. Germline loops: CDR1 ENHRY, CDR2 SYGVKD. Unmatched junction bases numbered 2, after V lost 0 bases and J lost 4 bases. The CDR3 sequence: CAISESGTSVTGELFF. CDR3 bases: TGTGCCATCAGTGAGTCCGGGACTAGCGTCACCGGGGAGCTGTTTTTT.

V usage is TRBV4-3 and J usage is TRBJ2-4; the D is unclear. V was trimmed by 4 bases and J by 8 bases, leaving 18 bases between them. Germline loops: CDR1 LGHNA, CDR2 YSLEER. The CDR3 extends over 15 amino acids. In nucleotides, the CDR3 is TGCGCCAGCAGCCGAGGCAGTAATTCTTTGGACATTCAGTACTTC. This gives the protein CASSRGSNSLDIQYF.

This clonotype was observed at least ten times. The chain is built from TRBV7-3 and TRBJ1-1; TRBD1 might be the D (6 bases). Germline V gene lookup returns CDR1 SGHTA and CDR2 FQGTGA. V was trimmed by 5 bases and J by 2 bases, leaving 12 bases between them. The CDR3 has 14 residues. The chain's CDR3 is CASSGGPSNTEAFF. Written as DNA, the CDR3 is TGTGCCAGCAGCGGGGGGCCATCTAACACTGAAGCTTTCTTT.

This chain links TRBV5-1 with TRBJ2-3; 8 nucleotides agree with TRBD2. Germline V gene data show CDR1 as SGHRS and CDR2 as YFSETQ. V trimming: 0 bases; J trimming: 0 bases; junction bases outside the gene matches: 9. The CDR3 is 18 residues long. In DNA, the CDR3 is TGCGCCAGCAGCTTGGATCCGCGGGAGGCCGAGAGCACAGATACGCAGTATTTT. It is translated as CASSLDPREAESTDTQYF.

This clonotype has a count of ten or more. This chain uses TRBV20-1 with TRBJ1-1; D unresolved. Trimming pared 1 base from V and 1 base from J, leaving 4 bases between. This CDR3 has 12 amino acids. Germline CDR1 reads DFQATT; CDR2 reads SNEGSKA (reference sequence). The CDR3 spells CSARGGNTEAFF. In DNA form, the CDR3 reads TGCAGTGCTAGAGGCGGGAACACTGAAGCTTTCTTT.

The chain is built from TRBV5-4 and TRBJ1-4; D may be TRBD1 (6 bases). The CDR3 has 15 residues. CDR1 is SGHNT, CDR2 YYREEE, per germline (reference sequence). The V and J ends lost 2 bases and 6 bases respectively, with 14 bases between them. CDR3 coding DNA: TGTGCCAGCAGCTTTGGACAGCTCCCGGATGAAAAACTGTTTTTT. This encodes CASSFGQLPDEKLFF.